A single sample gave rise to the 9 T cell receptor beta chains below, sequenced in a study of response to subunit inactivated influenza vaccine. Each CDR3 protein is one row after TCRdb ran MiXCR on the RT-PCR reads. Counted here are under 750,000 distinct CDR3 sequences, roughly 12% occurring once; the ten biggest clones make up 10%. The sample in question was PBMCs from blood, obtained on the day of vaccination. Every receptor here comes from a man aged 45 to 65 who received an inactivated influenza vaccine.

This chain links TRBV5-1 with TRBJ2-3; 7 nucleotides line up with TRBD1. The germline CDR1 and CDR2 sequences are SGHRS and YFSETQ. The CDR3 is 14 amino acids. The J segment lost 4 bases and the V segment lost 4 bases, leaving 6 bases of the junction unmatched. The CDR3 DNA follows: TGCGCCAGCAGCGCCGGACAGGCGCCAGATACGCAGTATTTT. It encodes CASSAGQAPDTQYF.

This clonotype has a count of ten or more. This rearrangement joins TRBV7-8 to TRBJ1-2; unclear D gene. Between the trimmed V and J ends, which lost 1 base and 4 bases, there was a span of 10 bases. Germline V gene data show CDR1 as SGHVS and CDR2 as FQNEAQ. CDR3 size: 14 residues. CDR3 coding DNA: TGTGCCAGCAGCTTAGTAAAAGGAGGCTATGGCTACACCTTC. This encodes CASSLVKGGYGYTF.

The gene calls are TRBV13 and TRBJ2-3; 13 bases agree with TRBD2. J was trimmed by 3 bases and V by 4 bases; bases with no gene match: 7. The CDR3 sequence is 17 residues long. Per germline, CDR1 PRHDT and CDR2 FYEKMQ (reference sequence). The CDR3: CASSSPGLAGQTDTQYF. CDR3 nucleotides: TGTGCCAGCAGCTCTCCGGGACTAGCGGGACAAACAGATACGCAGTATTTT.

This clonotype has just a few counts. The chain couples TRBV12-3 or TRBV12-4 to TRBJ2-1, with 7 positions matching TRBD1. There are 16 residues in the CDR3. Trimming removed 0 bases from V and 6 bases from J; junction bases left unmatched: 8. This CDR3 is CASSLAIGTDGNEQFF. CDR3 DNA sequence: TGTGCCAGCAGTTTAGCAATCGGGACAGATGGCAATGAGCAGTTCTTC.

This clonotype was seen a handful of times. V is TRBV7-2 and J is TRBJ2-2; unclear D gene. This CDR3 region has 16 residues. In germline, CDR1 is SGHTA, CDR2 FQGNSA. The germline V and J ends were trimmed by 3 bases and 1 base, with 12 bases remaining between them. The CDR3 is CASSFVRVLNTGELFF. DNA for the CDR3: TGTGCCAGCAGCTTTGTTCGGGTCTTGAACACCGGGGAGCTGTTTTTT.

With respect to this clonotype: This may be a read error: a much more frequent sequence differs by one nucleotide. The chain employs TRBV7-2 and TRBJ2-1; D remains ambiguous. V was cut by 0 bases and J by 1 base, with 13 bases left in between. Looked up from germline, CDR1 is SGHTA and CDR2 is FQGNSA. The CDR3 covers 17 residues. The CDR3 reads CASSLAGYMRSYNEQFF. As DNA, the CDR3 is TGTGCCAGCAGCTTAGCGGGGTACATGAGGTCCTACAATGAGCAGTTCTTC.

This clonotype showed up many times. The chain has TRBV6-4 and TRBJ2-2, with TRBD1 as a possible D gene (5 bases). The V gene's germline CDR1 is MRHNA and CDR2 SNTAGT. The CDR3 has 14 residues. The V end lost 7 bases, the J end lost 5 bases, and 14 bases lay between the germline ends. In nucleotides, the CDR3 is TGTGCCAGCACAGACAGTATCCCAACCGGGGAGCTGTTTTTT. Translated, it gives CASTDSIPTGELFF.

This clonotype was observed many times. This chain links TRBV7-2 with TRBJ2-3, with D possibly TRBD2 on 5 matching bases. The CDR3 spans 14 residues. V gave up 2 bases and J gave up 1 base, with 7 bases separating them. Germline lookup yields CDR1 SGHTA and CDR2 FQGNSA. CDR3 sequence: CASSLSGRTDTQYF. DNA of the CDR3: TGTGCCAGCAGCTTAAGCGGTCGCACAGATACGCAGTATTTT. The variable domain in full, with the rest retrieved from reference TRBV7-2 and TRBJ2-3, is GAGVSQSPSNKVTEKGKDVELRCDPISGHTALYWYRQSLGQGLEFLIYFQGNSAPDKSGLPSDRFSAERTGGSVSTLTIQRTQQEDSAVYLCASSLSGRTDTQYFGPGTRLTVL.

There are many counts of this clonotype. The chain carries TRBV2 and TRBJ2-3; D ambiguous. Trimming left V 6 bases short and J 3 bases short, with 10 bases between. Germline assignment: CDR1 SNHLY and CDR2 FYNNEI. The CDR3 runs to 13 residues. The CDR3 region is CASSPALTDTQYF. CDR3 nucleotide sequence: TGTGCCAGCAGCCCTGCATTGACAGATACGCAGTATTTT.